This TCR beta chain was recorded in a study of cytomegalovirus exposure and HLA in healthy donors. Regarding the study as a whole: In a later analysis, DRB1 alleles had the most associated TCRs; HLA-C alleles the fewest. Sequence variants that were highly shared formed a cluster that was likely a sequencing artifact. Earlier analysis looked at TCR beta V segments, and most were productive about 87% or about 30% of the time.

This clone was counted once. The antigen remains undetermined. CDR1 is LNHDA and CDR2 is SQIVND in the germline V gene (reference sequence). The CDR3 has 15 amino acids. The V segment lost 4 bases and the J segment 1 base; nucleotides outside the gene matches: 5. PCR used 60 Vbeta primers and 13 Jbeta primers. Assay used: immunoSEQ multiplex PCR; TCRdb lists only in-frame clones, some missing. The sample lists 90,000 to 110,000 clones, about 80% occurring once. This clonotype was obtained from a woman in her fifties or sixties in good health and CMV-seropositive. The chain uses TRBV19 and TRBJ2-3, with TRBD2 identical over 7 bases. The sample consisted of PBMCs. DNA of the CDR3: TGTGCCAGTAGTAAGTGGCTAGCGGGCACAGATACGCAGTATTTT. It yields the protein CASSKWLAGTDTQYF.